This note documents a single T cell receptor (beta chain) sequence. Its antigen is not identified. V was clipped by 7 bases and J by 8 bases; unmatched bases: 17. The length of the CDR3 is 16 residues. Germline lookup yields CDR1 MNHEY and CDR2 SMNVEV (reference sequence). CD45RO-negative, CCR7-selected cells formed the naive CD8 fraction, which excluded terminally differentiated effector memory CD45RA+ cells. Replicate PCRs for sorted subsets used around 200 ng DNA; this equaled around 28,000 T cell genomes. TCRdb's table, derived via immunoSEQ multiplex PCR, lists solely in-frame clones and lacks some. The sample yields about 1.9 million clones, about 93% seen once. These data originate in a study of shared clonotypes between healthy human individuals. Study-level points and caveats: Few donors limited the genetic and exposure-history diversity represented.

The TCR originated in a young man in good health. Some clones in this sample may be carry-over from other donors' samples. Sample: naive CD8+ T cells from PBMCs. The chain links TRBV27 to TRBJ2-4; 7 bases agree with TRBD2. Here the CDR3 reads CASTSLKGRGWDIQYF. Written as DNA, the CDR3 is TGTGCCAGCACCTCATTAAAGGGGAGGGGATGGGACATTCAGTACTTC.